This T cell receptor beta chain was captured by sequencing in a study of technical replicates of blood from a few donors. TCRdb's copy holds only in-frame clones and misses some; the assay was immunoSEQ multiplex PCR. The profile shows tens of thousands of clones, 93% of them singletons. The CDR3 spans 12 residues. The germline V and J ends were trimmed by 6 bases and 4 bases, with 10 bases remaining between them. Germline CDR1 is LNHDA and CDR2 is SQIVND (reference sequence). The TCR comes from a human donor in good health. J is TRBJ2-7 and V is TRBV19, with D maybe TRBD2 (7 bases). Sequencing was done on a sample of T cells isolated from PBMCs. The CDR3: CASSKGGYEQYF. CDR3 bases: TGTGCCAGTAGCAAGGGGGGGTACGAGCAGTACTTC. Full variable domain (rest looked up from reference TRBV19 and TRBJ2-7): DGGITQSPKYLFRKEGQNVTLSCEQNLNHDAMYWYRQDPGQGLRLIYYSQIVNDFQKGDIAEGYSVSREKKESFPLTVTSAQKNPTAFYLCASSKGGYEQYFGPGTRLTVT.